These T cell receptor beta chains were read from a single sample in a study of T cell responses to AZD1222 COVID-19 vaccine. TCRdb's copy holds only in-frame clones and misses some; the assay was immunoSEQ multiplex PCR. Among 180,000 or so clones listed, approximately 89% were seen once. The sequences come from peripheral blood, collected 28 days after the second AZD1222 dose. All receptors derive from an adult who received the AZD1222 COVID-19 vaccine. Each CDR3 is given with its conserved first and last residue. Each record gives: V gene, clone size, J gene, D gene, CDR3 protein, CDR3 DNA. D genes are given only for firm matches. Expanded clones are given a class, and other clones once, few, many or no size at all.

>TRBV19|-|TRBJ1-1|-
CASGDRSTEAFF
TGTGCCAGTGGAGATCGTTCGACTGAAGCTTTCTTT
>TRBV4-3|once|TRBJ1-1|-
CASSSSWSMNTEAFF
TGCGCCAGCAGCTCTTCCTGGTCTATGAACACTGAAGCTTTCTTT
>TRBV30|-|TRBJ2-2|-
CAWSVLGGEFGELFF
TGTGCCTGGAGTGTACTAGGAGGAGAATTCGGGGAGCTGTTTTTT
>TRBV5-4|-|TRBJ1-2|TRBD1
CASSLPQGETGYTF
TGTGCCAGCAGCTTGCCGCAGGGGGAAACTGGCTACACCTTC
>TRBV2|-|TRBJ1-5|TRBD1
CASSQTGANQPQHF
TGTGCCAGCAGTCAGACAGGGGCCAATCAGCCCCAGCATTTT
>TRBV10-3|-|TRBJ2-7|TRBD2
CAISEEGKASGYEQYF
TGTGCCATCAGCGAGGAGGGAAAGGCTAGCGGCTACGAGCAGTACTTC
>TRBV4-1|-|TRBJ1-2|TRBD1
CASSRSGRTGENYGYTF
TGCGCCAGCAGCCGAAGCGGTCGAACAGGGGAGAATTATGGCTACACCTTC
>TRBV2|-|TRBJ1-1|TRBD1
CASSDEGADTEAFF
TGTGCCAGCAGTGACGAGGGGGCGGACACTGAAGCTTTCTTT
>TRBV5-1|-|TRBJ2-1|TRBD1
CASRRDSPNEQFF
TGCGCCAGCCGACGGGACAGCCCCAATGAGCAGTTCTTC
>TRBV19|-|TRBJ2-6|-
CASSNSRDNSGANVLTF
TGTGCCAGTAGTAATTCCAGGGACAACTCTGGGGCCAACGTCCTGACTTTC
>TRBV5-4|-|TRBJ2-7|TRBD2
CASSLTSGTYEQYF
TGTGCCAGCAGCTTGACTAGCGGTACCTACGAGCAGTACTTC
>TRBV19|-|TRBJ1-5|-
CASSVSLNQPQHF
TGTGCCAGTAGTGTCTCCCTAAATCAGCCCCAGCATTTT
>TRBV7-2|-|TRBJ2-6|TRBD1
CASSLEGTGVFSGANVLTF
TGTGCCAGCAGCTTAGAGGGGACAGGGGTCTTCTCTGGGGCCAACGTCCTGACTTTC
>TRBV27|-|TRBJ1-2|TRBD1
CASSLGRGQDGYTF
TGTGCCAGCAGTTTAGGCAGGGGGCAGGATGGCTACACCTTC
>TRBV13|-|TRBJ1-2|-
CASSFPGSQYFYGYTF
TGTGCCAGCAGCTTCCCCGGCAGCCAATATTTCTATGGCTACACCTTC
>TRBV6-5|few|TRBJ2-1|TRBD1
CASPGQGRYNEQFF
TGTGCCAGCCCTGGACAGGGGCGCTACAATGAGCAGTTCTTC
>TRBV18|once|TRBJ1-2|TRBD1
CASSPPGTVSNYGYTF
TGTGCCAGCTCACCACCGGGGACAGTATCTAACTATGGCTACACCTTC
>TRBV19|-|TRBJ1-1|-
CASSRYINTEAFF
TGTGCCAGTAGTCGGTATATTAACACTGAAGCTTTCTTT
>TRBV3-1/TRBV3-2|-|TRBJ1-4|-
CASTVGATNEKLFF
TGTGCCAGCACGGTTGGAGCAACTAATGAAAAACTGTTTTTT
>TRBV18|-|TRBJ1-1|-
CASSPRLEANTEAFF
TGTGCCAGCTCACCACGTCTTGAGGCGAACACTGAAGCTTTCTTT
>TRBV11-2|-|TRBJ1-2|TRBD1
CASSHRQGMGGYTF
TGTGCCAGCAGCCACCGACAGGGAATGGGCGGCTACACCTTC
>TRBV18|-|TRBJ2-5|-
CASSPEGPETQYF
TGTGCCAGCTCACCTGAAGGTCCGGAGACCCAGTACTTC
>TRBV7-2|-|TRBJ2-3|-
CASSPAEGVRNTQYF
TGTGCCAGCAGCCCCGCGGAGGGGGTAAGGAATACGCAGTATTTT
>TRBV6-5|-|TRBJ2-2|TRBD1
CASSSNRGPGELFF
TGTGCCAGCAGTTCGAACAGGGGCCCCGGGGAGCTGTTTTTT
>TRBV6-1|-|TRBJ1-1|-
CASSDWGGRTEAFF
TGTGCCAGCAGTGATTGGGGGGGGAGGACTGAAGCTTTCTTT
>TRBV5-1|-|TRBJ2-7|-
CASSLGWGQGMGNEQYF
TGCGCCAGCAGCTTGGGCTGGGGGCAGGGGATGGGGAACGAGCAGTACTTC
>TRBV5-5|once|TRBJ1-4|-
CASSLAGAGQEKLFF
TGTGCCAGCAGCTTGGCCGGGGCAGGTCAAGAAAAACTGTTTTTT
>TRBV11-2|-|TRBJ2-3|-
CASSPTSSTDTQYF
TGTGCCAGCAGCCCCACTAGTTCCACAGATACGCAGTATTTT
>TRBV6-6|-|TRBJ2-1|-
CASSGWRGGDNEQFF
TGTGCCAGCAGTGGTTGGCGAGGTGGGGACAATGAGCAGTTCTTC
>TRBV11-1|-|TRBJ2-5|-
CASSPNPTKETQYF
TGTGCCAGCAGCCCAAACCCGACAAAAGAGACCCAGTACTTC
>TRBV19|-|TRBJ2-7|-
CAPGLYEQYF
TGTGCCCCCGGTCTCTACGAGCAGTACTTC
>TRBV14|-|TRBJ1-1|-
CASSPQRSTGNTEAFF
TGTGCCAGCAGCCCGCAACGTTCGACAGGTAACACTGAAGCTTTCTTT
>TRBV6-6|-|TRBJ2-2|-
CASSQTGTGTGELFF
TGTGCCAGCAGCCAAACAGGGACGGGCACCGGGGAGCTGTTTTTT
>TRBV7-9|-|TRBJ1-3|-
CASSYQQVSGNTIYF
TGTGCCAGCAGCTACCAGCAAGTCTCTGGAAACACCATATATTTT
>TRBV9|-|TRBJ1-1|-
CASSVGTLGTEAFF
TGTGCCAGCAGCGTAGGGACATTGGGCACTGAAGCTTTCTTT
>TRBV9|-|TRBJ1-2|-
CASSVGGQAPQAF
TGTGCCAGCAGCGTTGGGGGACAAGCCCCTCAGGCCTTC
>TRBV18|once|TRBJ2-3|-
CASSPLGTDTQYF
TGTGCCAGCTCACCACTTGGCACAGATACGCAGTATTTT
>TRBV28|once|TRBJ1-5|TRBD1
CATKDDRGRLINQPQHF
TGTGCCACGAAAGACGACAGGGGACGTCTGATCAATCAGCCCCAGCATTTT
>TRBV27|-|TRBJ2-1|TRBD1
CASSLSRGRTGNDEQFF
TGTGCCAGCAGTTTATCGAGAGGTAGGACAGGGAACGATGAGCAGTTCTTC
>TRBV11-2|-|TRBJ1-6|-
CASSLRTDYSPLHF
TGTGCCAGCAGCTTGAGGACAGATTATTCACCCCTCCACTTT
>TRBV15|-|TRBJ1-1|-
CATSQGTEIKAFF
TGTGCCACCAGCCAAGGGACCGAGATTAAGGCTTTCTTT
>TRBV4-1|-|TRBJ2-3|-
CASSQDRSRGAHRVTQYF
TGCGCCAGCAGCCAAGATCGTTCTAGGGGGGCCCACCGAGTTACGCAGTATTTT
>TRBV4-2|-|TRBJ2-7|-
CASSSTRQPYEQYF
TGTGCCAGCAGTTCGACGCGGCAGCCCTACGAGCAGTACTTC
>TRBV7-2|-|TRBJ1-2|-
CASSLGAVYGYTF
TGTGCCAGCAGCTTAGGGGCAGTCTATGGCTACACCTTC
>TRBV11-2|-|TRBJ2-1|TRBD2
CASSLESRLAAYNEQFF
TGTGCCAGCAGCTTAGAATCCCGGCTAGCGGCCTACAATGAGCAGTTCTTC
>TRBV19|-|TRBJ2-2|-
CASSIRGEANTGELFF
TGTGCCAGTAGTATTAGGGGAGAAGCTAACACCGGGGAGCTGTTTTTT
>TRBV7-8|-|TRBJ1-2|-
CASSSRGTGTNYGYTF
TGTGCCAGCAGCTCCAGGGGAACGGGGACTAACTATGGCTACACCTTC
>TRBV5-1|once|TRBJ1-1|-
CASSLGTNTEAFF
TGCGCCAGCAGCTTGGGAACGAACACTGAAGCTTTCTTT
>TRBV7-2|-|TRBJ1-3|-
CASSLDSGRAGNTIYF
TGTGCCAGCAGCTTAGATAGTGGCAGGGCTGGAAACACCATATATTTT
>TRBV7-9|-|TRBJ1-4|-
CASSLASLAGEKLFF
TGTGCCAGCAGCTTAGCGTCTTTGGCGGGAGAAAAACTGTTTTTT
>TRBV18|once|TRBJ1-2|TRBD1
CASSPVGQGYGYTF
TGTGCCAGCTCACCTGTCGGACAGGGATACGGCTACACCTTC
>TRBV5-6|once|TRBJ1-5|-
CASSHQSRSNQPQHF
TGTGCCAGCAGCCACCAGTCCCGCAGCAATCAGCCCCAGCATTTT
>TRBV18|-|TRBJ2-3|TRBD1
CASSRQGDTQYF
TGTGCCAGCTCCCGACAGGGAGATACGCAGTATTTT
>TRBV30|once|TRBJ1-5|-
CAWSGTISNQPQHF
TGTGCCTGGTCCGGGACAATCAGCAATCAGCCCCAGCATTTT
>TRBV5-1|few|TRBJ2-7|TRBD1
CASRQGDTYEQYF
TGCGCCAGCAGGCAGGGGGATACCTACGAGCAGTACTTC
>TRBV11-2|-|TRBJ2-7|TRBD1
CASSLARHLGRGEQYF
TGTGCCAGCAGCTTAGCGCGGCACCTAGGCAGGGGGGAGCAGTACTTC
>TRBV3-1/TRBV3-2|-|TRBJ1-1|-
CASSQGLPGLEAFF
TGTGCCAGCAGTCAGGGGCTTCCCGGGCTTGAAGCTTTCTTT